Listed below are T cell receptor beta chains from one sample, sequenced in a study of cytomegalovirus exposure and HLA in healthy donors. This table comes from immunoSEQ multiplex PCR, and its TCRdb copy is limited to in-frame clones, with some not included. The sample has about 170,000 clones, roughly 71% seen once. Sequencing was done on a sample of PBMCs. The receptors were gathered from a girl under 18 in good health and CMV-seronegative. The CDR3 runs from the conserved cysteine through the conserved F or W. Each record gives: D gene, clone size, J gene, V gene, CDR3 protein, CDR3 DNA. The D gene is left open where the match is weak. The size entry is marked missing in some rows and otherwise reads once, few, many or a size class.

d_gene: TRBD1; abundance: NA; j_gene: TRBJ1-1; v_gene: TRBV29-1; CDR3aa: CSVARGEITEAFF; CDR3nt: TGCAGCGTTGCCAGGGGGGAGATAACTGAAGCTTTCTTT
d_gene: TRBD2; abundance: NA; j_gene: TRBJ2-2; v_gene: TRBV5-3; CDR3aa: CARSAHRAGGGELFF; CDR3nt: TGTGCCAGAAGCGCCCACAGGGCGGGAGGCGGGGAGCTGTTTTTT
d_gene: NA; abundance: NA; j_gene: TRBJ2-1; v_gene: TRBV2; CDR3aa: CASTDPTERVHYNEQFF; CDR3nt: TGTGCCAGCACCGACCCGACTGAGAGGGTCCACTACAATGAGCAGTTCTTC
d_gene: TRBD2; abundance: few; j_gene: TRBJ2-5; v_gene: TRBV5-1; CDR3aa: CASRGGGAVKETQYF; CDR3nt: TGCGCCAGCAGGGGCGGGGGGGCCGTCAAAGAGACCCAGTACTTC
d_gene: NA; abundance: NA; j_gene: TRBJ1-1; v_gene: TRBV19; CDR3aa: CASSIDLEGNTEAFF; CDR3nt: TGTGCCAGTAGTATAGATCTAGAGGGGAACACTGAAGCTTTCTTT
d_gene: NA; abundance: NA; j_gene: TRBJ2-7; v_gene: TRBV4-1; CDR3aa: CASSQVVLTSYEQYF; CDR3nt: TGCGCCAGCAGCCAAGTTGTACTAACCTCCTACGAGCAGTACTTC
d_gene: TRBD1; abundance: once; j_gene: TRBJ1-2; v_gene: TRBV29-1; CDR3aa: CSVDGGGDYGYTF; CDR3nt: TGCAGCGTTGATGGAGGGGGCGACTATGGCTACACCTTC
d_gene: NA; abundance: few; j_gene: TRBJ1-2; v_gene: TRBV18; CDR3aa: CASSPQRQGTDYGYTF; CDR3nt: TGTGCCAGCTCACCACAGCGTCAGGGGACGGACTATGGCTACACCTTC
d_gene: NA; abundance: NA; j_gene: TRBJ1-5; v_gene: TRBV6-5; CDR3aa: CASSYRGSNQPQHF; CDR3nt: TGTGCCAGCAGTTACCGGGGATCCAATCAGCCCCAGCATTTT
d_gene: NA; abundance: NA; j_gene: TRBJ2-7; v_gene: TRBV7-8; CDR3aa: CASSLRVLYEQYF; CDR3nt: TGTGCCAGCAGCTTACGAGTCCTCTACGAGCAGTACTTC
d_gene: TRBD2; abundance: once; j_gene: TRBJ2-3; v_gene: TRBV11-3; CDR3aa: CASSFGGGSTDTQYF; CDR3nt: TGTGCCAGCAGCTTTGGGGGGGGTAGCACAGATACGCAGTATTTT
d_gene: NA; abundance: NA; j_gene: TRBJ2-5; v_gene: TRBV29-1; CDR3aa: CSFQTGAVETQYF; CDR3nt: TGCAGCTTCCAGACAGGAGCGGTTGAGACCCAGTACTTC
d_gene: NA; abundance: NA; j_gene: TRBJ1-1; v_gene: TRBV7-3; CDR3aa: CASSLSRVGTEAFF; CDR3nt: TGTGCCAGCAGCTTAAGCAGGGTTGGTACTGAAGCTTTCTTT
d_gene: NA; abundance: NA; j_gene: TRBJ2-2; v_gene: TRBV7-7; CDR3aa: CASSPRVWGELFF; CDR3nt: TGTGCCAGCAGCCCCAGGGTGTGGGGGGAGCTGTTTTTT
d_gene: TRBD2; abundance: NA; j_gene: TRBJ2-3; v_gene: TRBV5-6; CDR3aa: CASSLNSGGGARDTQYF; CDR3nt: TGTGCCAGCAGCTTAAATTCAGGCGGGGGGGCCAGAGATACGCAGTATTTT
d_gene: NA; abundance: NA; j_gene: TRBJ1-1; v_gene: TRBV6-1; CDR3aa: CASSTQFHF; CDR3nt: TGTGCCAGCAGTACCCAGTTCCACTTT
d_gene: TRBD1; abundance: few; j_gene: TRBJ1-2; v_gene: TRBV5-5; CDR3aa: CASRSPGQNYGYTF; CDR3nt: TGTGCCAGCAGGTCACCGGGACAGAACTATGGCTACACCTTC
d_gene: NA; abundance: NA; j_gene: TRBJ1-1; v_gene: TRBV5-1; CDR3aa: CASSLGTANTEAFF; CDR3nt: TGCGCCAGCAGCTTGGGGACAGCGAACACTGAAGCTTTCTTT
d_gene: NA; abundance: NA; j_gene: TRBJ1-4; v_gene: TRBV5-4; CDR3aa: CASSSDGQNYNEKLFF; CDR3nt: TGTGCCAGCAGCTCGGACGGACAGAACTATAATGAAAAACTGTTTTTT
d_gene: TRBD1; abundance: NA; j_gene: TRBJ2-7; v_gene: TRBV29-1; CDR3aa: CSVALLDRGHEQYF; CDR3nt: TGCAGCGTGGCCCTCCTGGACAGGGGCCACGAGCAGTACTTC
d_gene: TRBD1; abundance: once; j_gene: TRBJ1-3; v_gene: TRBV10-3; CDR3aa: CAILKTGSSGNTIYF; CDR3nt: TGTGCCATTCTCAAGACAGGGAGCTCTGGAAACACCATATATTTT
d_gene: NA; abundance: NA; j_gene: TRBJ1-6; v_gene: TRBV27; CDR3aa: CASSFYPGDYDNSPLHF; CDR3nt: TGTGCCAGCAGTTTCTATCCAGGGGATTACGATAATTCACCCCTCCACTTT
d_gene: NA; abundance: NA; j_gene: TRBJ2-5; v_gene: TRBV19; CDR3aa: CASSMTVNPQETQYF; CDR3nt: TGTGCCAGTAGTATGACAGTTAACCCCCAAGAGACCCAGTACTTC
d_gene: NA; abundance: NA; j_gene: TRBJ1-1; v_gene: TRBV6-5; CDR3aa: CASSYRGMNTEAFF; CDR3nt: TGTGCCAGCAGTTATCGAGGGATGAACACTGAAGCTTTCTTT
d_gene: NA; abundance: NA; j_gene: TRBJ2-1; v_gene: TRBV5-1; CDR3aa: CASRMLAGSSYNEQFF; CDR3nt: TGCGCCAGCAGAATGCTGGCCGGGAGCTCCTACAATGAGCAGTTCTTC
d_gene: TRBD1; abundance: NA; j_gene: TRBJ1-3; v_gene: TRBV7-3; CDR3aa: CASSPGTGGASGNTIYF; CDR3nt: TGTGCCAGCAGCCCGGGGACAGGGGGCGCGTCCGGAAACACCATATATTTT
d_gene: NA; abundance: NA; j_gene: TRBJ1-4; v_gene: TRBV5-1; CDR3aa: CASSQGQSEKLFF; CDR3nt: TGCGCCAGCAGCCAAGGACAGAGTGAAAAACTGTTTTTT
d_gene: NA; abundance: NA; j_gene: TRBJ2-4; v_gene: TRBV19; CDR3aa: CASSTSRLNRLAKNIQYF; CDR3nt: TGTGCCAGTAGTACAAGTCGCCTAAACAGGTTAGCCAAAAACATTCAGTACTTC
d_gene: NA; abundance: few; j_gene: TRBJ2-5; v_gene: TRBV10-3; CDR3aa: CAISESSYRGRRETQYF; CDR3nt: TGTGCCATCAGTGAGTCGAGCTACAGAGGGCGCCGGGAGACCCAGTACTTC
d_gene: TRBD1; abundance: NA; j_gene: TRBJ1-2; v_gene: TRBV9; CDR3aa: CASSLGQGARDYGYTF; CDR3nt: TGTGCCAGCAGCCTTGGACAGGGGGCGCGTGACTATGGCTACACCTTC
d_gene: NA; abundance: NA; j_gene: TRBJ2-7; v_gene: TRBV4-1; CDR3aa: CASSQVGDGSYEQYF; CDR3nt: TGCGCCAGCAGCCAAGTGGGCGACGGATCCTACGAGCAGTACTTC
d_gene: TRBD2; abundance: NA; j_gene: TRBJ2-7; v_gene: TRBV5-1; CDR3aa: CASSHGSGGSSYEQYF; CDR3nt: TGCGCCAGCAGCCATGGGAGCGGGGGGTCCTCCTACGAGCAGTACTTC
d_gene: NA; abundance: NA; j_gene: TRBJ2-2; v_gene: TRBV30; CDR3aa: CALGHLNTGELFF; CDR3nt: TGTGCCTTGGGACACCTGAACACCGGGGAGCTGTTTTTT
d_gene: NA; abundance: NA; j_gene: TRBJ1-5; v_gene: TRBV28; CDR3aa: CASSEKRYRILSNQPQHF; CDR3nt: TGTGCCAGCAGTGAAAAACGCTACAGGATTCTTAGCAATCAGCCCCAGCATTTT
d_gene: NA; abundance: NA; j_gene: TRBJ1-3; v_gene: TRBV5-4; CDR3aa: CASSNRPTGIGNTIYF; CDR3nt: TGTGCCAGCAGCAATCGACCAACAGGGATTGGAAACACCATATATTTT
d_gene: TRBD2; abundance: NA; j_gene: TRBJ2-1; v_gene: TRBV9; CDR3aa: CASSVGPSGGAHEQFF; CDR3nt: TGTGCCAGCAGCGTAGGACCTAGCGGGGGGGCTCATGAGCAGTTCTTC
d_gene: TRBD2; abundance: NA; j_gene: TRBJ2-1; v_gene: TRBV6-5; CDR3aa: CASSYSGTAGDEQFF; CDR3nt: TGTGCCAGCAGTTACTCGGGTACGGCGGGGGATGAGCAGTTCTTC
d_gene: TRBD2; abundance: NA; j_gene: TRBJ2-2; v_gene: TRBV5-1; CDR3aa: CASTNLGAGDNTGELFF; CDR3nt: TGCGCCAGCACCAATTTAGGAGCGGGGGATAACACCGGGGAGCTGTTTTTT
d_gene: NA; abundance: NA; j_gene: TRBJ2-1; v_gene: TRBV12-5; CDR3aa: CASGPDRTYNEQFF; CDR3nt: TGTGCTAGTGGTCCTGACAGGACCTACAATGAGCAGTTCTTC
d_gene: NA; abundance: few; j_gene: TRBJ2-7; v_gene: TRBV11-2; CDR3aa: CASSGRYEQYF; CDR3nt: TGTGCCAGCAGCGGGAGATACGAGCAGTACTTC
d_gene: TRBD1; abundance: NA; j_gene: TRBJ1-2; v_gene: TRBV7-2; CDR3aa: CASSSTGGSYGYTF; CDR3nt: TGTGCCAGCAGCTCGACAGGGGGGAGCTATGGCTACACCTTC
d_gene: NA; abundance: few; j_gene: TRBJ1-4; v_gene: TRBV6-4; CDR3aa: CASSDRGGEKLFF; CDR3nt: TGTGCCAGCAGTGACAGGGGAGGTGAAAAACTGTTTTTT
d_gene: NA; abundance: few; j_gene: TRBJ1-1; v_gene: TRBV28; CDR3aa: CGTEAMNTEAFF; CDR3nt: TGTGGGACGGAGGCAATGAACACTGAAGCTTTCTTT
d_gene: NA; abundance: NA; j_gene: TRBJ2-7; v_gene: TRBV6-1; CDR3aa: CASSEALFQGGLYEQYF; CDR3nt: TGTGCCAGCAGTGAAGCTCTATTCCAGGGAGGTCTCTACGAGCAGTACTTC
d_gene: TRBD1; abundance: few; j_gene: TRBJ2-7; v_gene: TRBV7-8; CDR3aa: CASSEDRVRDEQYF; CDR3nt: TGTGCCAGCAGCGAAGACAGGGTTCGGGACGAGCAGTACTTC
d_gene: NA; abundance: NA; j_gene: TRBJ1-1; v_gene: TRBV5-1; CDR3aa: CASTTQGRVTEAFF; CDR3nt: TGCGCCAGCACCACACAGGGCAGGGTCACTGAAGCTTTCTTT
d_gene: NA; abundance: NA; j_gene: TRBJ1-2; v_gene: TRBV2; CDR3aa: CASNLDTSNYGYTF; CDR3nt: TGTGCCAGCAACCTGGACACTTCTAACTATGGCTACACCTTC
d_gene: TRBD1; abundance: NA; j_gene: TRBJ2-2; v_gene: TRBV7-2; CDR3aa: CASTGQVYTGELFF; CDR3nt: TGTGCCAGCACGGGACAGGTTTATACCGGGGAGCTGTTTTTT
d_gene: NA; abundance: once; j_gene: TRBJ2-2; v_gene: TRBV7-3; CDR3aa: CASSYGDTGELFF; CDR3nt: TGTGCCAGCAGCTACGGAGACACCGGGGAGCTGTTTTTT
d_gene: NA; abundance: NA; j_gene: TRBJ1-1; v_gene: TRBV10-3; CDR3aa: CAISERTTGTEAFF; CDR3nt: TGTGCCATCAGCGAAAGAACCACAGGGACTGAAGCTTTCTTT
d_gene: NA; abundance: NA; j_gene: TRBJ1-5; v_gene: TRBV27; CDR3aa: CASSPKGVQPQHF; CDR3nt: TGTGCCAGCAGTCCTAAGGGGGTCCAGCCCCAGCATTTT
d_gene: NA; abundance: NA; j_gene: TRBJ1-2; v_gene: TRBV6-5; CDR3aa: CASTNNRADGYTF; CDR3nt: TGTGCCAGCACCAACAACAGGGCGGATGGCTACACCTTC